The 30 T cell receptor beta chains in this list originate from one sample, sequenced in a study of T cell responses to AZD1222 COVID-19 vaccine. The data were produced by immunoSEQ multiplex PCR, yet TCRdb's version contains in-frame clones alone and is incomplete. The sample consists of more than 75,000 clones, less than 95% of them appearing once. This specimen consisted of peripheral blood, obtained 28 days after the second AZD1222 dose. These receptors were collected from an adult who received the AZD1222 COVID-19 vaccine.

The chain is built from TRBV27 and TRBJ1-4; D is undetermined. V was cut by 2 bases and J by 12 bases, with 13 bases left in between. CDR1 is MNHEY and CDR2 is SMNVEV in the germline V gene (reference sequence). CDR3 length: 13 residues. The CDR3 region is CASSLRISGELFF. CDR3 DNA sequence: TGTGCCAGCAGTTTACGAATTTCCGGGGAACTGTTTTTT.

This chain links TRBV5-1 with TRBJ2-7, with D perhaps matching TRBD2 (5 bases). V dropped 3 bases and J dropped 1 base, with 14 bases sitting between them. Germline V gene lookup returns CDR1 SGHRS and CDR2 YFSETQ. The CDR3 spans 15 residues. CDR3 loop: CASSSVWGESYEQYF. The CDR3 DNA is TGCGCCAGCAGCTCGGTGTGGGGAGAGTCCTACGAGCAGTACTTC.

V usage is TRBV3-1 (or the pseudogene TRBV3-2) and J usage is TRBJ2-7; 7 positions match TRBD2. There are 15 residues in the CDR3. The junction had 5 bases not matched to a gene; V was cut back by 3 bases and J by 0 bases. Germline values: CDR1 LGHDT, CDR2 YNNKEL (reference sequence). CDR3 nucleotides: TGTGCCAGCAGCCAGTGGGGCGGGAGCTCCTACGAGCAGTACTTC. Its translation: CASSQWGGSSYEQYF.

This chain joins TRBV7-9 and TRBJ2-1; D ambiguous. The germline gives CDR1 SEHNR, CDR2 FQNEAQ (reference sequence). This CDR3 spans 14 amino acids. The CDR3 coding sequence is TGTGCATATGACGGGCCCAGCTCCTACAATGAGCAGTTCTTC. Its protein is CAYDGPSSYNEQFF.

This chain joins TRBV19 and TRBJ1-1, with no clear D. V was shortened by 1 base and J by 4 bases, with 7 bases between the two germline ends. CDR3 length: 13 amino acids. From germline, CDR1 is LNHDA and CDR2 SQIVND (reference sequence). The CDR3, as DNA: TGTGCCAGTAGTATAGCTTTGGGCACTGAAGCTTTCTTT. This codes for CASSIALGTEAFF.

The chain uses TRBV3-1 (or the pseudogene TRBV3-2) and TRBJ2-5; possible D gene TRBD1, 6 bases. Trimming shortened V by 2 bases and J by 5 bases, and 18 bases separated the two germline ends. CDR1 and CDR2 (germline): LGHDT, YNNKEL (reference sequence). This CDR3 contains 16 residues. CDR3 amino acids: CASSQYGHRVGETQYF. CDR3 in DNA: TGTGCCAGCAGCCAATACGGGCACAGGGTCGGGGAGACCCAGTACTTC.

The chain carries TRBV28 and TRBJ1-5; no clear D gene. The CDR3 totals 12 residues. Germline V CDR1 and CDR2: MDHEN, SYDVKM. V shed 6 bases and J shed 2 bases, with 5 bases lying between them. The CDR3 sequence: CASRSGNQPQHF. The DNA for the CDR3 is TGTGCCAGCAGGTCGGGCAATCAGCCCCAGCATTTT. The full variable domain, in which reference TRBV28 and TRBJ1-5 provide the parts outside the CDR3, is DVKVTQSSRYLVKRTGEKVFLECVQDMDHENMFWYRQDPGLGLRLIYFSYDVKMKEKGDIPEGYSVSREKKERFSLILESASTNQTSMYLCASRSGNQPQHFGDGTRLSIL.

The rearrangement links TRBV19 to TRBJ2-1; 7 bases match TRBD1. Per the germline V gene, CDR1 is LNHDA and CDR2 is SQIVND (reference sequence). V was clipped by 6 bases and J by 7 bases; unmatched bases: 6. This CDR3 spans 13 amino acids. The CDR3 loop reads CASRLVRGNEQFF. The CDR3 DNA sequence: TGTGCCAGTAGATTGGTCAGGGGGAATGAGCAGTTCTTC.

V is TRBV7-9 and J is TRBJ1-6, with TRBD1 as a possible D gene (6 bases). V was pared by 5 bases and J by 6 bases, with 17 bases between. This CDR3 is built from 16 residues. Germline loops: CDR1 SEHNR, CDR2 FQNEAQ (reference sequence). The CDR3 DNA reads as TGTGCCAGCAGCCCTAGGGGGGAGAGGGGTAATTCACCCCTCCACTTT. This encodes CASSPRGERGNSPLHF. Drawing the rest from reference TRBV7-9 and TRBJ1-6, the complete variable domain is DTGVSQNPRHKITKRGQNVTFRCDPISEHNRLYWYRQTLGQGPEFLTYFQNEAQLEKSRLLSDRFSAERPKGSFSTLEIQRTEQGDSAMYLCASSPRGERGNSPLHFGNGTRLTVT.

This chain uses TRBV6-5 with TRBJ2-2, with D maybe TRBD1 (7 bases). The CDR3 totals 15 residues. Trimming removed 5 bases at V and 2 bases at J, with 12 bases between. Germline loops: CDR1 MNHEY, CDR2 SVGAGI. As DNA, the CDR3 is TGTGCCAGCAGTAATCAGGGGGGAAACACCGGGGAGCTGTTTTTT. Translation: CASSNQGGNTGELFF.

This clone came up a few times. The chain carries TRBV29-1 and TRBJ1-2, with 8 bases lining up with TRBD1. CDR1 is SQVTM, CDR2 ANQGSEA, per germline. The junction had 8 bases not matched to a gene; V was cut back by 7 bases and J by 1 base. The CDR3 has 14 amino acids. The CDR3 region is CSALGQGVNYGYTF. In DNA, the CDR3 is TGCAGCGCGTTAGGACAGGGTGTTAACTATGGCTACACCTTC.

CDR3 in DNA: TGCGCCAGCAGCTTTGGGGGAGGGGGCGAGGAGTTCTTC. Amino acids: CASSFGGGGEEFF. The V and J genes are TRBV5-1 and TRBJ2-1; D possibly matches TRBD1 or TRBD2 (7 bases each). The CDR3 has 13 residues. Germline loops: CDR1 SGHRS, CDR2 YFSETQ. Trimming left V 2 bases short and J 14 bases short, with 17 bases between.

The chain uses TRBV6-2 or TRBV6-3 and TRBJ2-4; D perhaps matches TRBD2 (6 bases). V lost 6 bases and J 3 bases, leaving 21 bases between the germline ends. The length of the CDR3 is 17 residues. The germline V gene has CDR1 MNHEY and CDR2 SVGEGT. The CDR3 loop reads CASSQVLGEAVKNIQYF. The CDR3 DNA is TGTGCCAGCAGCCAAGTTTTGGGGGAGGCGGTCAAAAACATTCAGTACTTC.

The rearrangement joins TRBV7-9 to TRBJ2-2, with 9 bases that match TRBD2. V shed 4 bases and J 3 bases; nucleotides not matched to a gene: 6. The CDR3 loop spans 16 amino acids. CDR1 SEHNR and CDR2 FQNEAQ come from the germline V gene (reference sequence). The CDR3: CASSSTSGSDTGELFF. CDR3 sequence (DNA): TGTGCCAGCAGCTCCACTAGCGGGTCGGACACCGGGGAGCTGTTTTTT.

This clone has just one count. This CDR3 is CASNRHTIDPLTGELFF. The CDR3 DNA reads as TGTGCCAGCAATCGGCACACAATAGACCCTCTCACCGGGGAGCTGTTTTTT. The chain links TRBV6-6 to TRBJ2-2; D unclear. Deletions cut 7 bases from V and 4 bases from J, with 22 bases between. The CDR3 runs to 17 residues. Germline V gene lookup returns CDR1 MNHNY and CDR2 SVGAGI (reference sequence).

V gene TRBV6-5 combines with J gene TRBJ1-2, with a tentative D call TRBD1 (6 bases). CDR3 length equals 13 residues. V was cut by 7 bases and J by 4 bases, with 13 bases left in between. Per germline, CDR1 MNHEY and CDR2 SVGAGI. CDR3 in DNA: TGTGCCAGCATTCCGGACAGCATCTATGGCTACACCTTC. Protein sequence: CASIPDSIYGYTF.

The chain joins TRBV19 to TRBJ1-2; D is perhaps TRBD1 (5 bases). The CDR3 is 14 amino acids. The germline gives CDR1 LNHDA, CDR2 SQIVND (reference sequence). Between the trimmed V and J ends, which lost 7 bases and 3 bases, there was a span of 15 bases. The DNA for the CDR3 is TGTGCCAGTAATCCCGCCGGGGCCTACTATGGCTACACCTTC. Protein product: CASNPAGAYYGYTF.

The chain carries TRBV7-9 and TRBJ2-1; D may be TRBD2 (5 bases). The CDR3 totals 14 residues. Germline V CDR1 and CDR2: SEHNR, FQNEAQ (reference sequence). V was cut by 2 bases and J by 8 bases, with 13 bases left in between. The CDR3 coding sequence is TGTGCCAGCAGCTTATTGTCCGCCGGGGATGAGCAGTTCTTC. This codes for CASSLLSAGDEQFF.

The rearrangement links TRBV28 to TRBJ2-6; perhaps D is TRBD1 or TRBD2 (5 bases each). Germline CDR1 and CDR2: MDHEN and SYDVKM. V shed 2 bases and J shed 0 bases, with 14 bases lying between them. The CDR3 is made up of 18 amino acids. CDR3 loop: CASSLVQDDYSGANVLTF. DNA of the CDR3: TGTGCCAGCAGTTTAGTACAGGATGACTACTCTGGGGCCAACGTCCTGACTTTC. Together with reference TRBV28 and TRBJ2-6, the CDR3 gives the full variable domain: DVKVTQSSRYLVKRTGEKVFLECVQDMDHENMFWYRQDPGLGLRLIYFSYDVKMKEKGDIPEGYSVSREKKERFSLILESASTNQTSMYLCASSLVQDDYSGANVLTFGAGSRLTVL.

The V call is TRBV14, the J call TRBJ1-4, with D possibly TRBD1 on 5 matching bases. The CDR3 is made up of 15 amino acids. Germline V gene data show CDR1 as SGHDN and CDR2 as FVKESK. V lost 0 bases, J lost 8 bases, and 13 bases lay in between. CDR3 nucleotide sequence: TGTGCCAGCAGCCAAGATCAGGGCCGATGGGAAAAACTGTTTTTT. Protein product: CASSQDQGRWEKLFF.

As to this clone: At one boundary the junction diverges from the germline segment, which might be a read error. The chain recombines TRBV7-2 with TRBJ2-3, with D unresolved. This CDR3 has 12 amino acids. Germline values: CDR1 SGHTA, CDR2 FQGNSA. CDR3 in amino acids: CASSSYFTDSSF. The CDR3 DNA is TGTGCCAGCAGCTCCTACTTCACAGATAGTTCTTTT. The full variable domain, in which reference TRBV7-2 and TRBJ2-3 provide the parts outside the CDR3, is GAGVSQSPSNKVTEKGKDVELRCDPISGHTALYWYRQSLGQGLEFLIYFQGNSAPDKSGLPSDRFSAERTGGSVSTLTIQRTQQEDSAVYLCASSSYFTDSSFGPGTRLTVL.

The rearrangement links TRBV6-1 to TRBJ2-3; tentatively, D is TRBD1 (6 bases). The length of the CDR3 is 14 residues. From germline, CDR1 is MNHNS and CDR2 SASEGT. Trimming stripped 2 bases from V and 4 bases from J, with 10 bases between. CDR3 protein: CASSEYRVPDTQYF. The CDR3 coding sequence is TGTGCCAGCAGTGAATACAGGGTTCCAGATACGCAGTATTTT.

Here the CDR3 DNA reads TGTGCCAGCAGGCCTATCCTAGCGGGAGTAGGCGAGCAGTACTTC. Protein product: CASRPILAGVGEQYF. V and J are TRBV6-5 and TRBJ2-7; TRBD2 matches at 10 bases. The CDR3 consists of 15 residues. CDR1 MNHEY and CDR2 SVGAGI come from the germline V gene. J lost 6 bases, V lost 6 bases, and 11 bases had no gene match.

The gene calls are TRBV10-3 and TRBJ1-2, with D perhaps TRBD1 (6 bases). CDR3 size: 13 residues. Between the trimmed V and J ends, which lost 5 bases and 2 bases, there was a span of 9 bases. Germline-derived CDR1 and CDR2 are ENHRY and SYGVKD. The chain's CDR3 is CAISPGDNYGYTF. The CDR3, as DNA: TGTGCCATCAGTCCAGGGGACAACTATGGCTACACCTTC.

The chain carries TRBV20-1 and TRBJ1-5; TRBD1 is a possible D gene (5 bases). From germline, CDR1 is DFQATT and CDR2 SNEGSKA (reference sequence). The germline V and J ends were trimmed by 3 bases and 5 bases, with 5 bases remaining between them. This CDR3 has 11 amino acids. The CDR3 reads CSARGHQPQHF. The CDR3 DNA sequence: TGCAGTGCTAGGGGGCATCAGCCCCAGCATTTT.

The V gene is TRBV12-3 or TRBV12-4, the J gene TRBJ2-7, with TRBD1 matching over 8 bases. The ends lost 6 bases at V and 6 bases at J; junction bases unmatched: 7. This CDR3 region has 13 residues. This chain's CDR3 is CASRMTGVGEQYF. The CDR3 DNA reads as TGTGCCAGCAGAATGACAGGGGTCGGCGAGCAGTACTTC.

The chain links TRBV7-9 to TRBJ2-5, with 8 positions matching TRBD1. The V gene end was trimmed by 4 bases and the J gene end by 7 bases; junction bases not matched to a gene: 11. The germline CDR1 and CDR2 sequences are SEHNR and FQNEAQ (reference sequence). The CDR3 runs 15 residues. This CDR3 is CASSSGQGTSGTQYF. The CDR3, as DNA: TGTGCCAGCAGCTCCGGACAGGGAACGTCAGGGACCCAGTACTTC.

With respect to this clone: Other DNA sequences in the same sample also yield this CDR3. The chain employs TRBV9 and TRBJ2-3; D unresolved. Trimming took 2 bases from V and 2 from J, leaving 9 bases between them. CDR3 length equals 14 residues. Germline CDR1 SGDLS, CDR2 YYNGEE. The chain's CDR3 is CASSVGDSTDTQYF. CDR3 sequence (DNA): TGTGCCAGCAGCGTCGGCGATTCCACAGATACGCAGTATTTT.

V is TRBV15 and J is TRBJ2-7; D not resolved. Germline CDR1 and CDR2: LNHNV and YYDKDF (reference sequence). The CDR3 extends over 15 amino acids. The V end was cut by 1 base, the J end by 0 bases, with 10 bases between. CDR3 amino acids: CATSRVPDSSYEQYF. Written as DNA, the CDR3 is TGTGCCACCAGCAGAGTTCCAGATTCCTCCTACGAGCAGTACTTC.

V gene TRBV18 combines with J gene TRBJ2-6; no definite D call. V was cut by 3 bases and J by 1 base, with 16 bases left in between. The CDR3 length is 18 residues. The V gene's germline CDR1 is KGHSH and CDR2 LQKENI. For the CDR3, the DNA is TGTGCCAGCTCACCGGTCGTGGGTAGCTTTTCTGGGGCCAACGTCCTGACTTTC. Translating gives CASSPVVGSFSGANVLTF.